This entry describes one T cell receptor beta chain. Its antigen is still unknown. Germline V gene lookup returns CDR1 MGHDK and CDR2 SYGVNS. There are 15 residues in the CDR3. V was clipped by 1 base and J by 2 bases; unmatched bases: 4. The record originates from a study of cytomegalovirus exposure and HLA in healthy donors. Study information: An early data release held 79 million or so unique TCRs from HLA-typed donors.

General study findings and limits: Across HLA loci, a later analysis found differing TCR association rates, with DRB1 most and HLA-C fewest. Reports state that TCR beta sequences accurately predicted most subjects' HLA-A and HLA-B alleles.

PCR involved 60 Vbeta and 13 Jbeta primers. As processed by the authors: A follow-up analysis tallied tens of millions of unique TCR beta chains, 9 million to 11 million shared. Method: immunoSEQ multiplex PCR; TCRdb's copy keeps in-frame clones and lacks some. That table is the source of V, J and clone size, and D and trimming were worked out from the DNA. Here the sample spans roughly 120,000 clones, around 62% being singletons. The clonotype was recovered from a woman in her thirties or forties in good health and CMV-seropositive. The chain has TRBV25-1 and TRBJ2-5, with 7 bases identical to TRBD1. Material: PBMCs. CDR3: CASSEFSGQQETQYF. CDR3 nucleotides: TGTGCCAGCAGTGAATTTTCGGGACAGCAAGAGACCCAGTACTTC. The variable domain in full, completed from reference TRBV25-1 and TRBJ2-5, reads EADIYQTPRYLVIGTGKKITLECSQTMGHDKMYWYQQDPGMELHLIHYSYGVNSTEKGDLSSESTVSRIRTEHFPLTLESARPSHTSQYLCASSEFSGQQETQYFGPGTRLLVL.